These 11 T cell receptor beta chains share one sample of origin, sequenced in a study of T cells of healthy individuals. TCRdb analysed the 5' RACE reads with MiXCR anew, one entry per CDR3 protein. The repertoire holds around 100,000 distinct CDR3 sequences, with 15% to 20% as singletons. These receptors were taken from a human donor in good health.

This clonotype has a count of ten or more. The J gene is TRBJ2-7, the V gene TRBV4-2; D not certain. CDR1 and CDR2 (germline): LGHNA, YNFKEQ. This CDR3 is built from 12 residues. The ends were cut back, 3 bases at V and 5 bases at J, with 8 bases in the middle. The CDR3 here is CASSQFPDEQYF. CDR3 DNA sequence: TGTGCCAGCAGCCAGTTCCCGGACGAGCAGTACTTC.

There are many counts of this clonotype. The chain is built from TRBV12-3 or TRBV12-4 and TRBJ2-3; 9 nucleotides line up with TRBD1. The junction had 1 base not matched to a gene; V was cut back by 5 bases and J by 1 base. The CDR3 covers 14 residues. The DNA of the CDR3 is TGTGCCAGCAGTCGGACAGGGGGCACAGATACGCAGTATTTT. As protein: CASSRTGGTDTQYF.

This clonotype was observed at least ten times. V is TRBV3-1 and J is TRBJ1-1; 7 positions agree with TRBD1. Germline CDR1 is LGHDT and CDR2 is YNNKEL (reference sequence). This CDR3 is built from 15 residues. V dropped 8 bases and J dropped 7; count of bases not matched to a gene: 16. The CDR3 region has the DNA TGTGCCAGCTCGCGACAGGGCTCCCCAGGAAATGAAGCTTTCTTT. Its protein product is CASSRQGSPGNEAFF.

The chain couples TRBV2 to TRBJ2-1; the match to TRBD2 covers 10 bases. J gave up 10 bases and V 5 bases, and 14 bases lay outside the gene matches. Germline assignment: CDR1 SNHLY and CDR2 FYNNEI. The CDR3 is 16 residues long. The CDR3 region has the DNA TGTGCCAGCAGTACCCTCGGACTAGCGGTGCGAGAAGAGCAGTTCTTC. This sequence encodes CASSTLGLAVREEQFF.

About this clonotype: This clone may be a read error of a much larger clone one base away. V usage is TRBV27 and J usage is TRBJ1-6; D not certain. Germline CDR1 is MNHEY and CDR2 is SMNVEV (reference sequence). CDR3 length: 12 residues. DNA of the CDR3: TGTGCCTGCAGTTCCCGGTATTCACCCCTCCACTTT. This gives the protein CACSSRYSPLHF.

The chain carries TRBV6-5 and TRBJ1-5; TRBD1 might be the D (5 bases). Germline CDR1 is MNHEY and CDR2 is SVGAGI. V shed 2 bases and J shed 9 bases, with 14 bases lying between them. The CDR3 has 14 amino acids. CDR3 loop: CASSYGTEGRPQHF. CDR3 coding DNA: TGTGCCAGCAGTTACGGGACGGAGGGGCGGCCCCAGCATTTT.

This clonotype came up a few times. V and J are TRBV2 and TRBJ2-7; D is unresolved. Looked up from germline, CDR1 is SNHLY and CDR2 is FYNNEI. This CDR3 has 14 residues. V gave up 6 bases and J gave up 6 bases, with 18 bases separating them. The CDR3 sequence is CASRGFGGTVEQYF. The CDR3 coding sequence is TGTGCCAGCAGGGGATTCGGCGGTACAGTCGAGCAGTACTTC.

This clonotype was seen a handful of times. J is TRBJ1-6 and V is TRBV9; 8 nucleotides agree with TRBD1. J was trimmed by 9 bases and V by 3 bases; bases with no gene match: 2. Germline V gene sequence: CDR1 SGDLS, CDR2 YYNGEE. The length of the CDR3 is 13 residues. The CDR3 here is CASSEGQVSPLHF. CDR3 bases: TGTGCCAGCAGCGAGGGACAGGTTTCACCCCTCCACTTT. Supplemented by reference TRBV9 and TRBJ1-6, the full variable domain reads DSGVTQTPKHLITATGQRVTLRCSPRSGDLSVYWYQQSLDQGLQFLIQYYNGEERAKGNILERFSAQQFPDLHSELNLSSLELGDSALYFCASSEGQVSPLHFGNGTRLTVT.

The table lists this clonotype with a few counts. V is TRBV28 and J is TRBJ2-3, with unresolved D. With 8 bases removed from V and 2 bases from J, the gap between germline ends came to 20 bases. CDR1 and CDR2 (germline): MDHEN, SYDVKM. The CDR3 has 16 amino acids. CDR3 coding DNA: TGTGCCAGCGGCCCAGGAGCAGGAGCTCTCACAGATACGCAGTATTTT. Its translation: CASGPGAGALTDTQYF.

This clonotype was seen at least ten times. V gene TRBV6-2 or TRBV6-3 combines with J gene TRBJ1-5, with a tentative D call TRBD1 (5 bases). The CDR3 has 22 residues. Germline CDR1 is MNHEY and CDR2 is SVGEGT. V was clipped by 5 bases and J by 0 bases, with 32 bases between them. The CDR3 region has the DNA TGTGCCAGCAGTAACCTCTTTGAGGCCTGGACAAAAAAGAGGGCTAGCAATCAGCCCCAGCATTTT. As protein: CASSNLFEAWTKKRASNQPQHF.

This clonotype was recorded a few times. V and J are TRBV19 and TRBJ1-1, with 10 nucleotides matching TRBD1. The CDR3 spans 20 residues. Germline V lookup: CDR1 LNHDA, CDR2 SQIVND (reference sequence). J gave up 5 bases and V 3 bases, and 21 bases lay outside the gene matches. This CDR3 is CASSMDLITPGQGIKTEAFF. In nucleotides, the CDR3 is TGTGCCAGTAGTATGGACTTAATAACTCCGGGACAGGGGATTAAGACTGAAGCTTTCTTT. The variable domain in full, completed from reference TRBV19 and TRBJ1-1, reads DGGITQSPKYLFRKEGQNVTLSCEQNLNHDAMYWYRQDPGQGLRLIYYSQIVNDFQKGDIAEGYSVSREKKESFPLTVTSAQKNPTAFYLCASSMDLITPGQGIKTEAFFGQGTRLTVV.